This T cell receptor beta chain was observed in a study of Tregs in tolerant kidney transplant recipients. Germline V gene sequence: CDR1 SGHAT, CDR2 FQNNGV. This CDR3 spans 13 amino acids. V lost 5 bases to trimming and J lost 4 bases, with 9 bases between them. TCRdb keeps only in-frame clones here, not all; method: immunoSEQ multiplex PCR. The data show fewer than 150,000 clones, with approximately 90% seen just once and approximately 0.59% held by the top ten. Sequences were obtained from CD4+ T cells from blood. The receptor was derived from a human donor in good health. The gene calls are TRBV11-2 and TRBJ2-1; perhaps D is TRBD1 or TRBD2 (6 bases each). As DNA, the CDR3 is TGTGCCAGCAGCATAGGGGGGTACAATGAGCAGTTCTTC. It is translated as CASSIGGYNEQFF.